This TCR beta chain appears in the sequencing data of a study of blood T cell repertoires in COVID-19 (dated by TCRdb to between 2020 and 2021). About the investigation overall: Collaborator samples came from the United States, Italy and Spain and covered acute and convalescent phases of COVID-19. Deeply sampled blood TCRbeta repertoires from subjects exposed to, actively infected with, or recovered from COVID-19 were included in the dataset. The material from the prospective study consisted of cDNA or gDNA derived from T cells, B-cell-depleted T cells, or PBMCs. Nearly every sample came with metadata listing a de-identified subject ID, COVID-19 status, age in years and sex. The repertoires were released in a freely available public database meant as a resource for research on the immune response to SARS-CoV-2. Where available, HLA class I and class II types were taken from metadata supplied by the sample provider and were not determined by assay-based typing. The samples were drawn from the first 160 participants of the ongoing ImmuneRACE study and from 950 to 1,500 subjects provided by 6 global collaborators.

As to this clone: The antigen it binds to is not known. Base qualities are not at hand, and no much larger clone is one base apart.

TCRbeta CDR3 regions were amplified from genomic DNA using the immunoSEQ Assay, a bias-controlled multiplex PCR. As for how the authors treated the data: The number of nucleated cells in each sample was estimated from the amplification of reference gene primers within the assay. To quantify the absolute abundance of each unique TCRbeta CDR3 rearrangement, sequence reads were collapsed and filtered. For each sample, productive Simpson clonality was calculated by taking the square root of Simpson's diversity index across productive rearrangements. In its TCRdb copy, this immuneACCESS table keeps in-frame sequences only and misses some clones. Where compared with another copy, unresolved V genes explain less than half of these, and the others have no known cause. Clonal size and the V and J genes are those of that table, whereas D and trimming came from the DNA. Across this sample there are around 150,000 clones, with roughly 85% seen only once. The top ten constitute roughly 3% of the sample.

Results the study describes overall, beyond this receptor: Clinical and demographic metadata were provided uncurated, with the amount varying by source and participant.

The CDR3 sequence holds 13 residues, the cysteine and phenylalanine included. The kept DNA is CDR3 alone, 39 bases in frame from the first base. The germline V gene sets CDR1 to SNHLY and CDR2 to FYNNEI. At the junction V is shortened by 4 bases and J by 3 bases, with 9 bases in between. Collaborating institutions collected whole blood in K2EDTA tubes following their own protocols. For TCRbeta analysis, collaborators shipped samples as frozen whole blood, isolated PBMCs, or DNA extracted from either of those sample types. The chain employs TRBV2 and TRBJ2-5, with a weak D call of TRBD2 (6 bases match). The receptor's source is a man between 70 and 80 years old with acute or convalescent COVID-19. The source material was peripheral blood. CDR3 protein: CASSGVAEETQYF. Here is the DNA: TGTGCCAGCAGTGGGGTAGCGGAAGAGACCCAGTACTTC.